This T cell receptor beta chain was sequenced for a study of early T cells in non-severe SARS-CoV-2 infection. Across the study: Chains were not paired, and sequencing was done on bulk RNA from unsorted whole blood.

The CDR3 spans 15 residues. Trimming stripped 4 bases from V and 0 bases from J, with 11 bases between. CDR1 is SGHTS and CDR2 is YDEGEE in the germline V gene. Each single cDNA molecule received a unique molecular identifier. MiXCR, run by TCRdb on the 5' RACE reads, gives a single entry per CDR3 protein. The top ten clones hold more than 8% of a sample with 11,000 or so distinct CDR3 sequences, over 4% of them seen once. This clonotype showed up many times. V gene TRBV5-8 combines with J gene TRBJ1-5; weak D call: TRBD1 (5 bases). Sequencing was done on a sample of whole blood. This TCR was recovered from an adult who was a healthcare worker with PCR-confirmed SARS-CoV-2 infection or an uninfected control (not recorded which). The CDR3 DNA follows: TGTGCCAGCAGCGTGGGGACGGTTAGCAATCAGCCCCAGCATTTT. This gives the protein CASSVGTVSNQPQHF.